Included here is one T cell receptor (beta chain) sequence, with context. CDR1 and CDR2 (germline): SEHNR, FQNEAQ (reference sequence). The CDR3 has 14 residues. V gave up 4 bases and J gave up 6 bases; unmatched junction bases: 8. The sample belongs to a study of blood T cell repertoires in COVID-19. The overall study: Italy, Spain and the United States were the sources of the convalescent and acute COVID-19 samples.

Clones were read by immunoSEQ multiplex PCR, and TCRdb kept only the in-frame ones, dropping some. The table includes roughly 50,000 clones, less than 95% detected once. This receptor was identified in a woman between 40 and 50 years old with active COVID-19. The V call is TRBV7-9, the J call TRBJ2-7, with 8 bases aligning to TRBD2. Sample: peripheral blood. This CDR3 is CASSSSRLAGEQYF. The CDR3 coding sequence is TGTGCCAGCAGCTCCAGCAGGCTAGCGGGCGAGCAGTACTTC.